This T cell receptor beta chain stems from a study of CD8+ T cells in alopecia areata. Overall study: Dosing with tofacitinib proceeded for 6 to 18 months, followed by 6 months off drug. Whole-study findings and limits: Scalp clonality dropped significantly under tofacitinib, as did expanded CD8+ top-100 clones. Sharing of TCRs across patients appeared less clear than in mice, possibly for HLA-related reasons. Tofacitinib did not eliminate many expanded lesional clones from scalp or blood.

Turning to this clone: No antigen is known for it.

Treatment in this sample: oral pan-JAK inhibitor, 5-10 mg twice daily. The V end was cut by 4 bases, the J end by 6 bases, with 23 bases between. Germline V gives CDR1 SGHAT, CDR2 FQNNGV. CDR3 length: 17 residues. RNA, once extracted, was reverse transcribed into cDNA for use as the sequencing template. Clones were read by immunoSEQ multiplex PCR, and TCRdb kept only the in-frame ones, dropping some. This sample has fewer than 250,000 clones, with around two fifths found just once. The TCR was taken from a human donor with alopecia areata. Sequences were derived from CD4+ T cells sorted from blood, sampled between weeks 30 and 35, from a patient treated with tofacitinib. V gene TRBV11-2 combines with J gene TRBJ2-3, with D perhaps matching TRBD1 or TRBD2 (5 bases each). CDR3 bases: TGTGCCAGCAGCTCGGTATCCGGGACCCTAAAGCGGGATACGCAGTATTTT. Translation gives CASSSVSGTLKRDTQYF.